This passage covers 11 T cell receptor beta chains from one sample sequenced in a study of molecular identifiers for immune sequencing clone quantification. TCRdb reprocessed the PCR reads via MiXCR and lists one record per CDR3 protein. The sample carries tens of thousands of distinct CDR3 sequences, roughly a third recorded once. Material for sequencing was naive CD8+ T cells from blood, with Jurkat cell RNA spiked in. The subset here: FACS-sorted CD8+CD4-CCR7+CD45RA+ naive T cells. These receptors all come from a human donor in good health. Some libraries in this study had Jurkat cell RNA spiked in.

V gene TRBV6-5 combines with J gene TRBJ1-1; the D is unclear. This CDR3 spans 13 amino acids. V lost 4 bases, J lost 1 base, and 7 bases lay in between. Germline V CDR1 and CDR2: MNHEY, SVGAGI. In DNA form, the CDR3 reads TGTGCCAGCAGTTTACAGCCGAACACTGAAGCTTTCTTT. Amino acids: CASSLQPNTEAFF.

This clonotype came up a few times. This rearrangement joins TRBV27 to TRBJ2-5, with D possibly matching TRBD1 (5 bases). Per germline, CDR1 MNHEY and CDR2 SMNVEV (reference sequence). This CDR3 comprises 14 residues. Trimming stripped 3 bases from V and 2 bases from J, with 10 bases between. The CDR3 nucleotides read TGTGCCAGCAGTTTCCTTGACAGACAAGAGACCCAGTACTTC. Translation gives CASSFLDRQETQYF.

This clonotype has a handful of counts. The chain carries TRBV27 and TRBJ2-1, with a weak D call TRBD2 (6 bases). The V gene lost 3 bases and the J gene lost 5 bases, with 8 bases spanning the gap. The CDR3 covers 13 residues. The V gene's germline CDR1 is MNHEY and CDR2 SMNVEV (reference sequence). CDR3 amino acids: CASSLTRNNEQFF. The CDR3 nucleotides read TGTGCCAGCAGTTTGACTAGAAACAATGAGCAGTTCTTC.

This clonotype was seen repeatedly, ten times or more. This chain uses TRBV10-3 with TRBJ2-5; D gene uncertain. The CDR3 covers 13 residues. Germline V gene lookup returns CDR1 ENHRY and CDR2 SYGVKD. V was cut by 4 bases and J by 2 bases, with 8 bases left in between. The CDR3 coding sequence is TGTGCCATCAGTGGTCCAGTACAAGAGACCCAGTACTTC. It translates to CAISGPVQETQYF.

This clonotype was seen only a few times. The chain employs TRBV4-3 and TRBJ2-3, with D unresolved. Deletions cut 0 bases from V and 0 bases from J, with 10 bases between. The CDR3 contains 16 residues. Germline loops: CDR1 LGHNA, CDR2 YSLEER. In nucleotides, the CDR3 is TGCGCCAGCAGCCAAGATCCAGCAGGTAGCACAGATACGCAGTATTTT. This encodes CASSQDPAGSTDTQYF.

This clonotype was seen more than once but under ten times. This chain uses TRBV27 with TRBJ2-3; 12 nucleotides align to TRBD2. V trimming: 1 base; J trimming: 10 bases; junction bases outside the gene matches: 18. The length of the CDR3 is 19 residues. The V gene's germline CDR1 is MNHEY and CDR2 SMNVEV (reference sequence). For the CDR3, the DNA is TGTGCCAGCAGTTTATTTTACCCCCTATCTAGCGGGAGGGCCCTATCGCAGTATTTT. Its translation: CASSLFYPLSSGRALSQYF.

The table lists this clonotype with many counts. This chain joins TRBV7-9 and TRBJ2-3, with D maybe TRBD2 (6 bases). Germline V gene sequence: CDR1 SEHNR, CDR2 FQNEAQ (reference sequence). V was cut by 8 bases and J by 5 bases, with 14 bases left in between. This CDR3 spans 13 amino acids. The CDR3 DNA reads TGTGCCAGCCGGAGCGGGTCGGGAGATACGCAGTATTTT. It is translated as CASRSGSGDTQYF.

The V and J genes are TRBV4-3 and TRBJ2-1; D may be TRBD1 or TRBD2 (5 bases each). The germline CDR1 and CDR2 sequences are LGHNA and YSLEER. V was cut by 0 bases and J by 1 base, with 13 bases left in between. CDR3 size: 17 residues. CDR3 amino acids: CASSQDKRGLSYNEQFF. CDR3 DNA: TGCGCCAGCAGCCAAGATAAGAGGGGCCTGTCCTACAATGAGCAGTTCTTC.

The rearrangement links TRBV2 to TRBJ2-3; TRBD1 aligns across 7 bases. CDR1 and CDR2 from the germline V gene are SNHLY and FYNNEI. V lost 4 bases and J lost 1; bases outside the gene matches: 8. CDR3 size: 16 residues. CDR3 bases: TGTGCCAGCAGTGGACCAGGGGGTCTAGGCACAGATACGCAGTATTTT. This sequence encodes CASSGPGGLGTDTQYF.

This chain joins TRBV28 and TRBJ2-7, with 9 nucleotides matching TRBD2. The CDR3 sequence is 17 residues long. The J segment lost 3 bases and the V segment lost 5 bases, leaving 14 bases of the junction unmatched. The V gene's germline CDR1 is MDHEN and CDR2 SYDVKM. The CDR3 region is CASSPFRGGRADYEQYF. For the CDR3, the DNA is TGTGCCAGCAGTCCCTTCCGAGGCGGGAGGGCCGACTACGAGCAGTACTTC.

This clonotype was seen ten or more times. The CDR3, as DNA: TGTGCCAGCAGCGTATATGACGCCATAAATGAAAAACTGTTTTTT. Amino acids: CASSVYDAINEKLFF. The chain carries TRBV9 and TRBJ1-4; no firm D call. Trimming shortened V by 1 base and J by 5 bases, and 12 bases separated the two germline ends. Per the germline V gene, CDR1 is SGDLS and CDR2 is YYNGEE. This CDR3 region has 15 residues.